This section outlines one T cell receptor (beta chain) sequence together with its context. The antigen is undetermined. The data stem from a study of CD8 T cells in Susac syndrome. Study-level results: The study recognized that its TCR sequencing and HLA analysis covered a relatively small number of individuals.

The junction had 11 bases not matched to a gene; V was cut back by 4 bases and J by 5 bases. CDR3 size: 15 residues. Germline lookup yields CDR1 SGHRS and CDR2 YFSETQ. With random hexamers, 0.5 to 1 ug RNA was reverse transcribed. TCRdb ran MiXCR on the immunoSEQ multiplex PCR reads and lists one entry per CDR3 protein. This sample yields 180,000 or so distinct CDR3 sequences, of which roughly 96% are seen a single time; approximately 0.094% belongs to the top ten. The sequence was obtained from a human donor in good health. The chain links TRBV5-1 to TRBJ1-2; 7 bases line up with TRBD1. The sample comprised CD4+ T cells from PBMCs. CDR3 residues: CASSQNSGTDYGYTF. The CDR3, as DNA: TGCGCCAGCAGCCAAAATTCCGGGACAGATTATGGCTACACCTTC.